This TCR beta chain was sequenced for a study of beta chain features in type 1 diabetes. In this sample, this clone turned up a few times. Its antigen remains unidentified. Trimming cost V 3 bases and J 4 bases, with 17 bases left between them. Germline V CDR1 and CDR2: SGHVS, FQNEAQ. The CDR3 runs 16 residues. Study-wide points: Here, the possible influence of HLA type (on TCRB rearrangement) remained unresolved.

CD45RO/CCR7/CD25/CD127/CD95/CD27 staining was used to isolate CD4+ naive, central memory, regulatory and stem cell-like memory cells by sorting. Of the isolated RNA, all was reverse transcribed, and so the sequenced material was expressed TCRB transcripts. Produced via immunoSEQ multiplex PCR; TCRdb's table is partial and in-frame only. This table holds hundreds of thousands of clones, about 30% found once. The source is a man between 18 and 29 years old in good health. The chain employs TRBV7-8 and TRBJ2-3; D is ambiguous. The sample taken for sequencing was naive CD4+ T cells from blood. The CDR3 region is CASSLKTFRRPDTQYF. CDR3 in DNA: TGTGCCAGCAGCTTGAAGACTTTTCGTAGGCCAGATACGCAGTATTTT.